This T cell receptor beta chain was sequenced in a study of cytomegalovirus exposure and HLA in healthy donors. Use of 60 Vbeta and 13 Jbeta primers characterized the PCR. Study processing details: An analysis performed later counted around 80 million unique TCR beta chains (roughly 10 million of them shared). Repertoires were generated with immunoSEQ multiplex PCR, while TCRdb's copy carries only in-frame clones and drops some. The DNA gave D and trimming, while V, J and clone size come from that table. The sample consists of about 99,000 clones, about 78% of them appearing once. This clone was detected only a few times. What it binds is unknown. Whole-study results and caveats: Under in vitro conditions, a few CMV-associated chains were confirmed as specific for CMV antigens. The likely explanation for a cluster of highly shared sequence variants was sequencing artifact.

CDR3 length: 14 amino acids. The junction had 11 bases not matched to a gene; V was cut back by 6 bases and J by 10 bases. The germline gives CDR1 SNHLY, CDR2 FYNNEI. Material: PBMCs. The receptor's source is a man in his forties or fifties in good health and CMV-seronegative. J is TRBJ2-4 and V is TRBV2, with TRBD1 identical over 8 bases. CDR3 protein: CASSSRTTGGIQYF. The CDR3 DNA reads as TGTGCCAGCAGCTCTAGGACCACAGGGGGGATTCAGTACTTC.